This T cell receptor (beta chain) was profiled in a study of blood T cell repertoires in COVID-19. On the study more broadly: Samples taken during acute and convalescent COVID-19 were collected in the United States, Italy and Spain. In each case, the material was cDNA or gDNA derived from T cells, B-cell-depleted T cells, or PBMCs.

As handled by the study authors: Nucleated cell number was recorded as an estimate derived from reference gene primer amplification. The table came from immunoSEQ multiplex PCR; TCRdb's copy has only in-frame clones and leaves some out. D and trimming were read from the DNA, whereas the V and J calls and clone size are those reported in that table. Of 200,000 or so clones listed, about 82% are singletons. There are 13 residues in the CDR3. Per germline, CDR1 KGHSH and CDR2 LQKENI. Trimming pared 5 bases from V and 5 bases from J, leaving 12 bases between. This TCR came from a woman under 40 with acute or convalescent COVID-19. The sequencing sample was made of peripheral blood. V is TRBV18 and J is TRBJ1-1; tentative D call: TRBD1 (5 bases). CDR3 DNA sequence: TGTGCCAGCTCAGACAGAATGGGGACTGAAGCTTTCTTT. Translation: CASSDRMGTEAFF.